The rows below give T cell receptor beta chains drawn from one sample of a study of blood T cell repertoires in COVID-19. Only in-frame clones appear in the TCRdb table, and some are missing; sequencing was by immunoSEQ multiplex PCR. Here the sample spans 100,000 to 140,000 clones, about nine tenths being singletons. The sample comprised peripheral blood. All receptors derive from a woman aged 30 to 39 with acute or convalescent COVID-19. Each CDR3 is given with its conserved first and last residue. D genes are given only for firm matches. Clone size, where shown, is once, few, many, or a class for clones that have expanded.

J gene | V gene | D gene | clone size | CDR3 protein | CDR3 DNA
TRBJ2-2 | TRBV7-2 | TRBD2 | once | CASSLVGTSGRQTGELFF | TGTGCCAGCAGCTTAGTTGGGACTAGCGGGAGGCAAACCGGGGAGCTGTTTTTT
TRBJ2-2 | TRBV7-8 | TRBD2 | NA | CASRRKREGTGELFF | TGTGCCAGCAGGCGGAAGCGGGAAGGTACCGGGGAGCTGTTTTTT
TRBJ1-1 | TRBV19 | TRBD1 | NA | CASSGTANTEAFF | TGTGCCAGTAGCGGGACAGCGAACACTGAAGCTTTCTTT
TRBJ1-2 | TRBV28 | TRBD1 | NA | CASRDQQGPGGYTF | TGTGCCAGCAGAGACCAACAGGGGCCAGGTGGCTACACCTTC
TRBJ1-2 | TRBV30 | NA | NA | CAWDPQAGYGYTF | TGTGCCTGGGACCCTCAGGCGGGATATGGCTACACCTTC
TRBJ2-5 | TRBV5-1 | TRBD2 | NA | CASSLSGIQGSFGGRALEETQYF | TGCGCCAGCAGCTTATCTGGTATTCAGGGTTCCTTTGGCGGGAGGGCTCTGGAAGAGACCCAGTACTTC
TRBJ2-3 | TRBV7-9 | TRBD2 | NA | CASSLVGLAGGITQYF | TGTGCCAGCAGCTTAGTCGGACTAGCGGGGGGGATTACGCAGTATTTT
TRBJ2-1 | TRBV20-1 | TRBD2 | NA | CSASRSGGSYNEQFF | TGCAGTGCCAGTCGAAGCGGGGGATCCTACAATGAGCAGTTCTTC
TRBJ1-6 | TRBV13 | NA | once | CASSLVSRGSPLHF | TGTGCCAGCAGCTTAGTATCCCGGGGTTCACCCCTCCACTTT
TRBJ1-5 | TRBV19 | NA | NA | CASRDSPGWPQHF | TGTGCCAGTAGGGACAGCCCGGGATGGCCCCAGCATTTT
TRBJ1-2 | TRBV28 | NA | NA | CASSLRGAGTF | TGTGCCAGCAGTTTACGGGGGGCGGGTACCTTC
TRBJ2-7 | TRBV18 | TRBD1 | NA | CASSPPQGGGQYEQYF | TGTGCCAGCTCACCACCTCAAGGGGGCGGGCAGTACGAGCAGTACTTC
TRBJ2-1 | TRBV9 | TRBD2 | NA | CASTLAGGFEEQFF | TGTGCCAGCACCCTAGCGGGAGGGTTTGAGGAGCAGTTCTTC
TRBJ2-5 | TRBV3-1/TRBV3-2 | NA | NA | CASSQDTAGRETQYF | TGTGCCAGCAGCCAAGATACGGCGGGTAGAGAGACCCAGTACTTC
TRBJ2-7 | TRBV15 | TRBD1 | NA | CATSRGYRDRTISYEQYF | TGTGCCACCAGCAGGGGGTACCGGGACAGGACTATATCCTACGAGCAGTACTTC
TRBJ1-2 | TRBV28 | NA | NA | CAIRGLSYGYTF | TGTGCCATCCGAGGACTGTCCTATGGCTACACCTTC
TRBJ2-1 | TRBV9 | TRBD1 | NA | CASSVEGQGASEQFF | TGTGCCAGCAGCGTCGAGGGACAGGGGGCCAGTGAGCAGTTCTTC
TRBJ1-1 | TRBV7-2 | NA | NA | CASSGQYYTEAFF | TGTGCCAGCAGCGGCCAGTATTACACTGAAGCTTTCTTT
TRBJ1-1 | TRBV19 | NA | few | CASSIAKGVNTEAFF | TGTGCCAGTAGTATCGCAAAAGGGGTGAACACTGAAGCTTTCTTT
TRBJ2-7 | TRBV3-1/TRBV3-2 | NA | NA | CASSQDPTSLREQYF | TGTGCCAGCAGCCAAGATCCTACCTCCCTCCGGGAGCAGTACTTC
TRBJ1-2 | TRBV7-9 | NA | NA | CASSLAAVYGYTF | TGTGCCAGCAGCTTAGCGGCCGTATATGGCTACACCTTC
TRBJ1-2 | TRBV5-6 | NA | NA | CASSSTEGQPGHF | TGTGCCAGCAGCTCGACGGAGGGGCAACCTGGGCACTTC